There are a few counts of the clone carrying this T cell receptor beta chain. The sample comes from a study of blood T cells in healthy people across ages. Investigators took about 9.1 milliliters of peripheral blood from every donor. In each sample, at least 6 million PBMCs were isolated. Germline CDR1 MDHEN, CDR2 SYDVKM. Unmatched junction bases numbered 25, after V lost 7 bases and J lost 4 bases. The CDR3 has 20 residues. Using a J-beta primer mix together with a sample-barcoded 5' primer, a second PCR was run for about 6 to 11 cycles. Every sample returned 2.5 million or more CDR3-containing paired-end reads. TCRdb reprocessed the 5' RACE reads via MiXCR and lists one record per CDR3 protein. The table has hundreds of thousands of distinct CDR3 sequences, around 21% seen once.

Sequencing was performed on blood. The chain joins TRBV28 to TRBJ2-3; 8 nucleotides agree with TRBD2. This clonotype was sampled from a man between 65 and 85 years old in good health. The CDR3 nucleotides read TGTGCCAGCAATCTCGCGGGGGGCTACGAATCACCGGGAGGGCCAGATACGCAGTATTTT. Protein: CASNLAGGYESPGGPDTQYF.